This TCR beta chain is from a study of blood T cells in healthy people across ages. All donors came from Russia, were Caucasian and healthy, and spanned ages about 6 to 95. Total RNA, at least 5 micrograms per sample, came from PBMCs. This clonotype has at least ten counts. Its antigen is not identified. The V gene's germline CDR1 is SNHLY and CDR2 FYNNEI. CDR3 length: 15 residues. With V trimmed by 2 bases and J by 6 bases, 4 bases remained unmatched. Overall study results and limits: Diversity of TCR beta correlated strongly with naive T cell percentage. Naive CD4+ cell counts and diversity both ran higher in long-lived than in aged donors.

A second PCR, run for roughly 7 to 12 cycles, used a sample-barcoded 5' primer plus a J-beta primer mix. MiXCR was run by TCRdb on the 5' RACE reads, yielding one entry per CDR3 protein. The data hold approximately 810,000 distinct CDR3 sequences, with more than 25% observed a single time. The TCR sequence derives from a woman over 75 in good health. The V and J genes are TRBV2 and TRBJ2-1; 10 nucleotides align to TRBD2. The sequenced sample consisted of blood. DNA for the CDR3: TGTGCCAGCAGTGAAATAAGCGGGGGGGGCAATGAGCAGTTCTTC. The encoded protein is CASSEISGGGNEQFF.